The sequence of this T cell receptor (beta chain) was determined in a study of blood T cell repertoires in COVID-19. In the original workflow: Amplified reference gene primers provided the basis for estimating nucleated cell counts. Profiling relied on immunoSEQ multiplex PCR, and the TCRdb table lists in-frame clones only, not all of them. That table is the source of V, J and clone size, and D and trimming were worked out from the DNA. The sample yields around 130,000 clones, 70% to 80% seen once. Trimming left V 7 bases short and J 8 bases short, with 15 bases between. This CDR3 has 13 residues. CDR1 is MNHEY and CDR2 is SMNVEV in the germline V gene (reference sequence).

The TCR originated in a human donor in a cohort sampled during active COVID-19. This sequence joins TRBV27 and TRBJ2-1; perhaps TRBD2 as D (5 bases). Sequenced input: peripheral blood. CDR3 sequence (DNA): TGTGCCAGCACAAAGGCGGGCGCAGATGAGCAGTTCTTC. This codes for CASTKAGADEQFF.